Below, one T cell receptor (beta chain) is given with its context. The antigen it recognizes is unknown. The input lacks base qualities; no much larger clone sits a single base away. The protocol used for the library was the immunoSEQ multiplex PCR assay. For the multiplex PCR, a mixture combining 60 forward primers for TCR Vbeta segments and 13 reverse primers for TCR Jbeta segments was used. Amplification of the CDR3 region of rearranged TCR beta genes was performed with a multiplex PCR assay on genomic DNA. The amplified TCR beta libraries were sequenced on the Illumina HiSeq System as 87-base-pair reads. The paper's data handling went like this. Across the 700 or so repertoires, a later analysis counted tens of millions of unique TCR beta chains, 9.5 million to 12 million of which were shared by at least two donors. Raw reads were error-corrected and collapsed into unique sequences by a nearest-neighbor algorithm in which closely related sequences were merged to remove PCR and sequencing errors. Alignment of CDR3 sequences to IMGT reference sequences was used to assign V, D and J gene segments. For a sequence to be retained, a match of at least six nucleotides to both a V gene segment and a J gene segment was required. A rearrangement counted as productive if the CDR3 had no stop codons and remained in frame with V and J, and every other rearrangement counted as non-productive. Following IMGT convention, CDR3 was defined as the stretch from the second conserved V-encoded cysteine to the conserved J-encoded phenylalanine. In an earlier analysis of more than 550 of the donors, sequences lacking an unambiguous match to a single V gene segment were excluded. In an earlier analysis of 587 of the donors, a V segment was called functional when productive rearrangements were above 56.7%, and segregating when the standard deviation between donors exceeded 5%. To diagnose cytomegalovirus status from the catalog of TCR beta chain sequences, a statistical classification framework was built. V and J gene assignment, in a later analysis, came from comparing TCR nucleotide sequences with IMGT/GENE-DB human TR gene sequences. The TCRdist pipeline was used in a later analysis to assign CDR3 sequences and most-parsimonious VDJ recombination scenarios. In a later analysis, each TCR beta chain was defined by its CDR3 amino acid sequence together with its V-gene family, and reads without a unique V-gene family were excluded. A later analysis removed several hundred highly shared, low-generation-probability nucleotide sequences to deal with suspected cross-contamination and a sequencing artifact. In a later analysis, a clonal expansion index for each public chain was calculated from normalized within-repertoire ranks of inferred template counts. In a later analysis, generation probabilities were computed using a VDJ recombination model fitted to out-of-frame rearrangements, and the results were checked against IGoR. In a later analysis, TCR-TCR, TCR-HLA and TCR-CMV co-occurrence was scored with hypergeometric tests, and a repertoire-size bias correction was applied to TCR pairs. To estimate false discovery rates, a later analysis permuted the HLA or CMV assignments 20 times. In a later analysis, co-occurring TCRs were grouped using DBSCAN, with TCRdist sequence similarity added in when clustering inside HLA-allele-positive subsets. Repertoires with fewer than 30,000 or more than 120,000 public chains were left out of co-occurrence clustering, as were five repertoires with anomalous nucleotide sharing. TCRdb took over this immuneACCESS table, retaining in-frame rearrangements with V and J assigned. Such tables are incomplete; in checked studies, under half of the missing clones stem from an unresolved V gene, and the remainder is unexplained. From that table come the V and J calls and clone size; the DNA was used to work out D and trimming. The sample contains about 130,000 clones, roughly four fifths of them found a single time. The leading ten clones occupy 5.8% of the sample.

The cohort comprised fewer than 700 healthy bone marrow donors. Cohort members were all nominally healthy when sampled, although unrecorded immune exposures were likely present. The donor was CMV seropositive and was included in the group of 250 to 350 seropositive cohort members. Each donor provided a peripheral blood sample, and peripheral blood mononuclear cells were used for TCR beta sequencing. Genomic DNA extraction from the blood cell samples was performed with the Qiagen DNeasy Blood Extraction Kit. The trim is 5 bases for V and 6 bases for J, with a gap of 19 bases between the germline ends. The germline V gene supplies CDR1 MNHEY and CDR2 SVGAGI. Its CDR3 holds 15 amino acids, cysteine through phenylalanine. Just the 45-base CDR3 DNA is kept, in frame starting at base 1. This specimen comes from a study of cytomegalovirus exposure and HLA in healthy donors (TCRdb year 2017). The study in broad terms: An earlier analysis of approximately 640 of the donors reported 250 to 350 Gb of sequence data and about 100 million unique TCR beta sequences from some 180 million T cells. An early release that covered fewer than 750 HLA-typed donors contained approximately 300 gigabases of sequencing data and around 85 million unique TCR sequences. Of the roughly 400 genotyped donors, less than 85% were placed in the genetic ancestry cluster associated with self-reported Caucasian donors. The study was designed to test whether signatures of past pathogen exposure could be identified by cataloging public T cell receptors. The T cell repertoires of 550 to 850 subjects were profiled by immunosequencing and related to cytomegalovirus serostatus. Besides the first cohort of under 700 subjects, a separate validation cohort made up of roughly 120 different subjects was used. The study combined high-throughput TCR immunosequencing, statistical association of individual TCRs with disease status, and machine learning to predict cytomegalovirus infection status. To study patterns of TCR occurrence, a later analysis re-analyzed previously published TCR beta repertoires from just over 650 donors and added high-resolution HLA genotyping. The later analysis used no new phenotypic data to find candidate immune exposures, relying instead on TCR beta sequences and their occurrence across donors. An earlier analysis of several hundred of the donors applied high-throughput TCR beta sequencing to assess whether each TCR beta V gene segment acted as functional or pseudogenic. Donor age, sex, ethnicity and CMV serostatus were compiled alongside the repertoire data. A later genetic analysis took genome-wide SNP genotypes for about three fifths of the roughly 700 donors and used that subset as a discovery cohort. All discovery cohort repertoires had been generated using a single sequencing platform. Both class I and class II loci were covered by HLA typing, at four-digit resolution. The number of donors typed differed by locus, with roughly 629-640 for A, B, C, DRB1 and DQB1, about 500 for DQA1, about 610 for DPA1, and some 470 for DPB1. Four or five DR-DQ haplotypes were treated as single units for association and clustering because of strong linkage in the cohort. Among around 400 genotyped donors of the cohort, an average of about 240,000 unique TCR beta nucleotide sequences was sequenced per donor, of which 15% to 20% were non-productive.

What the work shows at the level of the full study, not this receptor alone: Linkage disequilibrium might explain the correlated functional status among segregating V segments, but an unknown experimental factor could not be ruled out. Compared with the approximately 700-donor mean, donors in an Asian-associated ancestry cluster had fewer N-insertions in productive TCRs, according to a later genetic analysis. Most CMV-associated TCR beta chains appeared to be HLA-restricted in a later analysis, and the HLA associations seemed to be driven largely by CMV exposure. The authors suggested that the approach could potentially be extended to other disease states and immunological phenotypes. The 87-base-pair reads could not distinguish some IMGT-functional V segments, including TRBV6-2 and TRBV6-3, so those segments were excluded. In vitro tests confirmed that a few of the cytomegalovirus-associated TCR beta chains recognize cytomegalovirus antigens. In an earlier analysis of around 600 of the donors, most TCR beta V segments were observed in productive rearrangements about 87% or about 30% of the time, broadly matching IMGT annotations. In a later analysis, several top co-occurrence clusters were reported to appear linked to parvovirus B19, influenza, CMV and Epstein-Barr virus. In a later analysis, TCR association rates were found to vary across HLA loci, with the most associated TCRs seen for DRB1 alleles and the fewest for HLA-C alleles. The study listed over 150 TCR beta chains as associated with cytomegalovirus. The cohort was sequenced for TCR beta chains only, and without alpha or paired-chain data the features that could be detected were limited. Because HLA typing was unavailable for some donors at each locus, only the typed subset was used in association tests. Strong co-occurrence of HLA alleles, especially DR and DQ, made assigning TCR associations to individual alleles difficult. V-gene and J-gene trimming of TCR beta chains was associated with a missense DCLRE1C variant in a later genetic analysis, and the association was replicated in an independent cohort. In both the original and validation cohorts, the classifier was reported to diagnose cytomegalovirus status with high specificity and sensitivity. The sequencing pipeline was judged likely to have produced a cluster of highly shared sequence variants as a technical artifact. Across donors, most TCR sequences were observed very rarely, whereas some public TCRs were present in many individuals. A later analysis found that HLA-associated TCR beta chains were more clonally expanded and had lower generation probabilities than equally common non-associated chains. A further reported finding was that TCR beta sequences accurately predicted the HLA-A and HLA-B alleles for most subjects in the first cohort. A later analysis associated about 17,000 TCR beta sequences with specific HLA alleles at a false discovery rate of 0.05. Because counts were too low, around 18 rarely observed V segments, including chromosome 9 orphons, were left out of the earlier analysis of several hundred of the donors. For the cohort, immune exposure information was limited to CMV serostatus. Presence/absence analyses assumed roughly uniform sequencing depth across donors, an assumption that may not hold.

Here the chain combines TRBV6-5 and TRBJ1-1, with TRBD1 perhaps the D gene, on 5 matching bases. Material for sequencing was PBMCs. This clonotype was sampled from a woman in her 50s in good health and CMV-seropositive. CDR3 protein: CASSRSQEKKAEAFF. Here is the DNA: TGTGCCAGCAGTAGGTCACAGGAGAAGAAGGCTGAAGCTTTCTTT.